This TCR beta chain came from a study of blood T cell repertoires in COVID-19. At the level of the study: The study drew acute and convalescent COVID-19 samples from the United States, Italy and Spain. Sources were T cells, B-cell-depleted T cells, or PBMCs; the material itself was cDNA or gDNA.

Germline V gene data show CDR1 as MNHNY and CDR2 as SVGAGI (reference sequence). The CDR3 spans 15 residues. Trimming cost V 6 bases and J 0 bases, with 12 bases left between them. In the authors' methods: Amplification from reference gene primers served as the basis for estimated nucleated cell counts. Profiling relied on immunoSEQ multiplex PCR, and the TCRdb table lists in-frame clones only, not all of them. V and J calls and clone size are copied from that table; D and trimming were computed from the DNA. The data contain 75,000 or so clones, almost 85% of them singletons. This clonotype was obtained from a man aged 55 to 70 with acute or convalescent COVID-19. The material sequenced was peripheral blood. This chain uses TRBV6-6 with TRBJ2-1, with D unresolved. DNA for the CDR3: TGTGCCAGCAGCTCCAGAACCAGCTCCTACAATGAGCAGTTCTTC. This codes for CASSSRTSSYNEQFF.